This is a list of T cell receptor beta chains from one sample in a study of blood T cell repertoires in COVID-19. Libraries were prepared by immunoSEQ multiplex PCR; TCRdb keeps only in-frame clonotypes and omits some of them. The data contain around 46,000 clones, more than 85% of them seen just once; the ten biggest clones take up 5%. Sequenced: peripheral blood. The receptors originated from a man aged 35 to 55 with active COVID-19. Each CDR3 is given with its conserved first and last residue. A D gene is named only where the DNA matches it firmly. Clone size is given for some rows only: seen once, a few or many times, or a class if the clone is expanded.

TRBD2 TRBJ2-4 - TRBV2 TGTGCCAGCAGTGCCCGAGGACTAGCCCAACCATTAAACATTCAGTACTTC CASSARGLAQPLNIQYF
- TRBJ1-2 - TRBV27 TGTGCCAGCAGCCTCGCCGAGGGGACATGGAAGGGCTACACCTTC CASSLAEGTWKGYTF
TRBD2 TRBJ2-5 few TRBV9 TGTGCCAGCAGCCCGTGGACTAGCGGAGGCGAAGAGACCCAGTACTTC CASSPWTSGGEETQYF
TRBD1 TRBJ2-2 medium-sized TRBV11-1 TGTGCCAGCAGCCTGGGACAGGGACACACCGGGGAGCTGTTTTTT CASSLGQGHTGELFF
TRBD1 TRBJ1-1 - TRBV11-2 TGTGCCAGCAGGTCCGGGACAGGGGGTTCTGAAGCTTTCTTT CASRSGTGGSEAFF
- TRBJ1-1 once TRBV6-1 TGTGCCAGCAGTGAACGACTGCTTAGGGGTACTGAAGCTTTCTTT CASSERLLRGTEAFF
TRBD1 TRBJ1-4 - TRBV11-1 TGTGCCAGCAGCCCATCGGGGGGACAGGGTAACGAAAAACTGTTTTTT CASSPSGGQGNEKLFF
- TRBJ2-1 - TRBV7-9 TGTGCCAGCAGCTTAGCGGGAGAATACAATGAGCAGTTCTTC CASSLAGEYNEQFF
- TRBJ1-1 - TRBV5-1 TGCGCCAGCAGCCTCGGGACACTGAACACTGAAGCTTTCTTT CASSLGTLNTEAFF
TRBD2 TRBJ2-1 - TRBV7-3 TGTGCCAGCAGCTTAGAACTAGCGGGAGCGGGCAATGAGCAGTTCTTC CASSLELAGAGNEQFF
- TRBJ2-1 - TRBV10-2 TGCGCCAGCAGCCATAACACCGGGACTTCCTCCTACAATGAGCAGTTCTTC CASSHNTGTSSYNEQFF
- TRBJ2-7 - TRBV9 TGTGCCAGCAGCGTAGGGGGAGGGGGTTACGAGCAGTACTTC CASSVGGGGYEQYF
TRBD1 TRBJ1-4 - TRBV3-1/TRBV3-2 TGTGCCAGCAGCCAACATAGACAGGGTATCGGTGAAAAACTGTTTTTT CASSQHRQGIGEKLFF
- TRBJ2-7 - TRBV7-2 TGTGCCAGCAGCCGCGTTGCGGAGGGCCAATACGAGCAGTACTTC CASSRVAEGQYEQYF
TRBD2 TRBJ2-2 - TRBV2 TGTGCCAGCAGTGAAGCGAGCGGGGCGAACACCGGGGAGCTGTTTTTT CASSEASGANTGELFF
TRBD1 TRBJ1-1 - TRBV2 TGTGCCAGCAGTGGGGACAGGGGAGCGATGAACACTGAAGCTTTCTTT CASSGDRGAMNTEAFF
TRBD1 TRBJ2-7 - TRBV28 TGTGCCAGCAGTTCCACCTTAGTGAGGGGGCAGTTATACGAGCAGTACTTC CASSSTLVRGQLYEQYF
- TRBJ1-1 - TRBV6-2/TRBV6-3 TGTGCCAGCAGTTCGCGGGGGATGAACACTGAAGCTTTCTTT CASSSRGMNTEAFF
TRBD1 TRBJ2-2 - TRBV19 TGTGCCAGTAGTCTGACAGGGCCCACCGGGGAGCTGTTTTTT CASSLTGPTGELFF
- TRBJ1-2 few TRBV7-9 TGTGCCAGCAGCTTAGCCAACAGGGTCAACTATGGCTACACCTTC CASSLANRVNYGYTF
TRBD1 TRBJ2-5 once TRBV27 TGTGCCAGCAGTTTATCGTCAGGGGGAAAAGAGACCCAGTACTTC CASSLSSGGKETQYF
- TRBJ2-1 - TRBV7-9 TGTGCCAGCAGCTTAGCGCGACAGGTGGAGTTCTTC CASSLARQVEFF
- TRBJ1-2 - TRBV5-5 TGTGCCAGCAGCTTGGCCGGGGGACACTATGGCTACACCTTC CASSLAGGHYGYTF
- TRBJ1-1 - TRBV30 TGTGCCTGGACGGCAGACGGGTACACTGAAGCTTTCTTT CAWTADGYTEAFF
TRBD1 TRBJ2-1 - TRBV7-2 TGTGCCAGCAGCTTAGAAGGACGGGGACAGGGCTACAATGAGCAGTTCTTC CASSLEGRGQGYNEQFF
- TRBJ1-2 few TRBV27 TGTGCCAGCAGGGGGCAGGGCGGCTATGGCTACACCTTC CASRGQGGYGYTF
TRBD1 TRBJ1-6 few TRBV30 TGTGCCTGGACCCCCCCCGGGACAGGGGCTTCACCCCTCCACTTT CAWTPPGTGASPLHF
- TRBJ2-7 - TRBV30 TGTGCCTGGAGTAGAAGAATCGGGGAGCAGTACTTC CAWSRRIGEQYF
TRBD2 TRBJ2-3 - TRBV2 TGTGCCAGCAGCGGAGGACTAGCGGGATACACAGATACGCAGTATTTT CASSGGLAGYTDTQYF
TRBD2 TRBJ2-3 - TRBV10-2 TGCGCCAGCAGACAGTCTCTAGCGGGAGGGGCAGATACGCAGTATTTT CASRQSLAGGADTQYF
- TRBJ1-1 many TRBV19 TGTGCCAGTAGTATAGATCCCAGGGGAATGGAAGCTTTCTTT CASSIDPRGMEAFF
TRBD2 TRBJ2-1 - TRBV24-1 TGTGCCACCAGTGACCCCCTGGCGGGGGATTACAATGAGCAGTTCTTC CATSDPLAGDYNEQFF
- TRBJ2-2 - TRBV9 TGTGCCAGCAGGACAGGCGACACCGGGGAGCTGTTTTTT CASRTGDTGELFF
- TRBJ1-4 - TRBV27 TGTGCCAGCAGGCAGGCACCTGCAACTAATGAAAAACTGTTTTTT CASRQAPATNEKLFF
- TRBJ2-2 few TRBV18 TGTGCCAGCTCACCACGCGCCCCAGGAGCGGGTAACACCGGGGAGCTGTTTTTT CASSPRAPGAGNTGELFF
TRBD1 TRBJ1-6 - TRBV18 TGTGCCAGCTCAGCCGGACAGGAAGATTCACCCCTCCACTTT CASSAGQEDSPLHF
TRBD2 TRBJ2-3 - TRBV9 TGTGCCAGCAGCCGATTAGCGGGATCAGATACGCAGTATTTT CASSRLAGSDTQYF
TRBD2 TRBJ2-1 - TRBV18 TGTGCCAGCTCACTACTAGCGGGAGGGTCCTACAATGAGCAGTTCTTC CASSLLAGGSYNEQFF
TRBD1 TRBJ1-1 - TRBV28 TGTGCCAGCAGTCCATCGGACAGGGGTGGGAACACTGAAGCTTTCTTT CASSPSDRGGNTEAFF
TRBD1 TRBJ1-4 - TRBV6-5 TGTGCCACCCGGACAGGACCGAATCCGGAAAAACTGTTTTTT CATRTGPNPEKLFF
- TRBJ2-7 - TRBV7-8 TGTGCCAGCAGCTTAATTATTAACTCCTACGAGCAGTACTTC CASSLIINSYEQYF
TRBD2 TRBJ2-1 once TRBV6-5 TGTGCCAGCAGTTACCTATGGGCGGGAGATTGGAATGAGCAGTTCTTC CASSYLWAGDWNEQFF
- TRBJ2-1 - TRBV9 TGTGCCAGCAGCGTAGGAGAGAGCTCCTACAATGAGCAGTTCTTC CASSVGESSYNEQFF
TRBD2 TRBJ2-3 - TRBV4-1 TGCGCCAGCAGCCGGACTAGCGGGAACACAGATACGCAGTATTTT CASSRTSGNTDTQYF
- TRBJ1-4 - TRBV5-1 TGCGCCAGCAGCTTGGGACAGGCGGAGGAAAAACTGTTTTTT CASSLGQAEEKLFF
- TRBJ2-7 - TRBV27 TGTGCCAGCACCGCCGGGCAGGGTGCCTACGAGCAGTACTTC CASTAGQGAYEQYF
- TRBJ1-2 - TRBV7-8 TGTGCCAGCAGCCTAAACGAGGCCAAGCCATGGGATGGCTACACCTTC CASSLNEAKPWDGYTF
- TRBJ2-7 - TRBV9 TGTGCCAGCAGCGTATCACCTACCTACGAGCAGTACTTC CASSVSPTYEQYF
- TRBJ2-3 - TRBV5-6 TGTGCCAGCAGCTTTGCCGTGTCAGGGTTCGGAGTCGGTACGCAGTATTTT CASSFAVSGFGVGTQYF
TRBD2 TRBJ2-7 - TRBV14 TGTGCCAGCAGCCTAACGGGAGGAGACGAGCAGTACTTC CASSLTGGDEQYF
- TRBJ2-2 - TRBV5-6 TGTGCCAGCAGCTTTTTGGGGGGTTTCACCGGGGAGCTGTTTTTT CASSFLGGFTGELFF
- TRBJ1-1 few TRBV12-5 TGTGCTAGTGGTTTGGGGGCGAACACTGAAGCTTTCTTT CASGLGANTEAFF
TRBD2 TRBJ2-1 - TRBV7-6 TGTGCCAGCAGCGCTACGGGACTAGCGGCTGAGCAGTTCTTC CASSATGLAAEQFF
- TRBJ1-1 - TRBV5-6 TGTGCCAGCAGCTCGAAGTGGGGGCGAGTTCACCGAGCTTTCTTT CASSSKWGRVHRAFF
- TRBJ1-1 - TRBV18 TGTGCCAGCTCCCCACGGAGGGGCCCCCTTGAAGCTTTCTTT CASSPRRGPLEAFF
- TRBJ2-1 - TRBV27 TGTGCCAGCAGTCAAACAGCCTACAATGAGCAGTTCTTC CASSQTAYNEQFF
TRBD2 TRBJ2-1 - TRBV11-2 TGTGCCAGCCAACGACTAGCGGATCCCTACAATGAGCAGTTCTTC CASQRLADPYNEQFF
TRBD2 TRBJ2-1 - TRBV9 TGTGCCAGCAGCGTTCTAGCGGGTGAGCAGTTCTTC CASSVLAGEQFF
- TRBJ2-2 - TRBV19 TGTGCCAGTAGATATCGGGGGAGCGACACCGGGGAGCTGTTTTTT CASRYRGSDTGELFF